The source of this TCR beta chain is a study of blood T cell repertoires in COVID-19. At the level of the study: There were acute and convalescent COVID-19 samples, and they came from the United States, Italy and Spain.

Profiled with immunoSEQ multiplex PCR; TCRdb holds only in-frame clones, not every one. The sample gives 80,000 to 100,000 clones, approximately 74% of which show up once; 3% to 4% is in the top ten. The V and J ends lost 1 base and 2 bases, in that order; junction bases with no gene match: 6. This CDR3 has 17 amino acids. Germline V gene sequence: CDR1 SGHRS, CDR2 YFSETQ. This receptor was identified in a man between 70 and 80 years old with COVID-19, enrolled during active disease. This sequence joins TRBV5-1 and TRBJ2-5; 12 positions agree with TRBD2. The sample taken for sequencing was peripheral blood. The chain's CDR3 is CASSLPSGRVGQETQYF. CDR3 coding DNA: TGCGCCAGCAGCTTGCCTAGCGGGAGGGTCGGGCAAGAGACCCAGTACTTC.